This T cell receptor (beta chain) is drawn from a study of metastatic and nonmetastatic thyroid tumors. At the level of the study: The study looked at repertoires side by side in blood and in tumor or nodule tissue from malignant and benign thyroid patients.

Study-wide results and limits: Patients with malignant thyroid tumors reportedly had significantly higher TCR beta diversity than those with benign nodules, in blood and tumor.

Within the sample, this clone is medium-sized. The antigen is not known. Each patient went into thyroid surgery without having received any treatment. V lost 4 bases, J lost 0 bases, and 11 bases lay in between. The CDR3 length is 15 residues. Germline CDR1 is SGHRS and CDR2 is YFSETQ. In the original workflow: The study's classifier, a distant-metastasis tool for papillary thyroid cancer, was built using CDR3 differences across clinicopathological groups. TCRdb reanalyzed the PCR reads with MiXCR. The V and J calls were determined by TCRdb, not by the authors. This table has 15,000 to 20,000 clones, about 31% appearing once.

Sequenced: blood. The chain uses TRBV5-1 and TRBJ2-1; no clear D. The clonotype was recovered from a female donor with papillary thyroid cancer or a benign thyroid nodule (not recorded which). Some clones in this sample may be carry-over from other donors' samples. CDR3 amino acids: CASSLDGSSYNEQFF. Written as DNA, the CDR3 is TGCGCCAGCAGCCTTGACGGTAGCTCCTACAATGAGCAGTTCTTC.